The T cell receptor (beta chain) described here comes from a study of T cell responses to AZD1222 COVID-19 vaccine. Background on the study: Second doses that came at about 4 or about 12 weeks were put together. General study results and limits: Donors were mostly white British, more females; clonal diversity possibly underestimated.

The repertoire was sequenced with immunoSEQ multiplex PCR; TCRdb's copy has only in-frame clones and lacks some. The sample lists about 140,000 clones; 88% were seen once. This clone was counted between two and nine times. Its antigen is unidentified. Between the trimmed V and J ends, which lost 0 bases and 16 bases, there was a span of 19 bases. The CDR3 contains 14 residues. Germline values: CDR1 MNHEY, CDR2 SVGAGI. Here the sequenced sample was peripheral blood, taken on day 0 of AZD1222 vaccination. This rearrangement joins TRBV6-5 to TRBJ2-4, with D perhaps TRBD2 (6 bases). The source of this sequence is an adult in good health. The CDR3: CASSYSEMEGPLYF. The CDR3 nucleotides are TGTGCCAGCAGTTACTCCGAGATGGAGGGACCACTTTACTTC.